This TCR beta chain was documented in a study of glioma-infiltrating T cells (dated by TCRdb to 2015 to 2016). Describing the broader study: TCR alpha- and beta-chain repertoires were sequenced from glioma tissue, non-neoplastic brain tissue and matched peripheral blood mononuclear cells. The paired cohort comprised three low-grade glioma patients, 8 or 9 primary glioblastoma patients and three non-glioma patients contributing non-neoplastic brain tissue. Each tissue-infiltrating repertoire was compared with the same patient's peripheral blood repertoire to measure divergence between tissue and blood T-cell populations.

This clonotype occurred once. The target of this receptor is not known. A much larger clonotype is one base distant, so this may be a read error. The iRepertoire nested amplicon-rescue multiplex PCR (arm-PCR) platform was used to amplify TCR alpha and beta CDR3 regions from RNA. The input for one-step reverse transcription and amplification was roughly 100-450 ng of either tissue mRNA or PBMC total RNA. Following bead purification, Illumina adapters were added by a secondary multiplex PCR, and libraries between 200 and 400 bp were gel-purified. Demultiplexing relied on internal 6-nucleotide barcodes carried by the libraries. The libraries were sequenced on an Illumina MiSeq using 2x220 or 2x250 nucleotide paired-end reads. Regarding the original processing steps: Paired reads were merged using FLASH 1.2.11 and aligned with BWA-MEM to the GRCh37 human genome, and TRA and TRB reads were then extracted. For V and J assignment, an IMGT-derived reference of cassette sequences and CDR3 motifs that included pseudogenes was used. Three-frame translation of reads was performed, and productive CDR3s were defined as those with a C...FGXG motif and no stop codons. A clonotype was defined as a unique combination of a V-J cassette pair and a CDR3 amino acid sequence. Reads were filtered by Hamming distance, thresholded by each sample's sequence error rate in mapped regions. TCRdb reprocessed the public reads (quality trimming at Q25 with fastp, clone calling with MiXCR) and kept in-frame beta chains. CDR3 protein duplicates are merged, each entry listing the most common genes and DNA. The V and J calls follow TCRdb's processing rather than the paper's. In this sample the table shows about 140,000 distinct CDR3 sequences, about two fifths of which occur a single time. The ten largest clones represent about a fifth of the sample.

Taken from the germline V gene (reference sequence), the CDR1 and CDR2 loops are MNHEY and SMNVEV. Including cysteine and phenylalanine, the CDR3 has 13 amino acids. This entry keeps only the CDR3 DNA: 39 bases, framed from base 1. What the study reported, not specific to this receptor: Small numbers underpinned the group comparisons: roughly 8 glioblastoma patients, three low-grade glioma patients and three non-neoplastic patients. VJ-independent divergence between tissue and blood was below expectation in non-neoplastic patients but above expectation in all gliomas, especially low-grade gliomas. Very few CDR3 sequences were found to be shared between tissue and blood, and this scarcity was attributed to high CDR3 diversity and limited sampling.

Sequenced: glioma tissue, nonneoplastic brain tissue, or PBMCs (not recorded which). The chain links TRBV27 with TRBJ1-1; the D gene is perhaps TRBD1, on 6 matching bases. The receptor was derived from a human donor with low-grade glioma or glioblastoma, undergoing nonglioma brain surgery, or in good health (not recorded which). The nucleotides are TGTCCCAGCAGTTCGGGACAGAACACTGAAGCTTTCTTT. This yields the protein CPSSSGQNTEAFF.